Included here is one TCR beta chain sequence, with context. The authors' processing: Amplification of reference gene primers provided the estimated nucleated cell counts. The data were produced by immunoSEQ multiplex PCR, yet TCRdb's version contains in-frame clones alone and is incomplete. V, J and clone size reflect that table, while D and trimming were determined from the DNA. The sample holds 200,000 to 250,000 clones; more than 75% are singletons and the top ten take around 1.6%. Participants reported their clinical history, and cohort assignment relied on those reports. The data were taken from a study of blood T cell repertoires in COVID-19. About the research overall: COVID-19 samples collected from the United States, Italy and Spain covered acute and convalescent phases.

The length of the CDR3 is 15 residues. CDR1 is MNHEY, CDR2 SMNVEV, per germline (reference sequence). After removal of 4 bases from V and 0 bases from J, the junction contained 6 bases not matched to a gene. Sample: PBMCs or T cells enriched from blood (not recorded which). The V call is TRBV27, the J call TRBJ2-7; the match to TRBD1 covers 7 bases. The TCR comes from a woman aged 50 to 60 who had recovered from COVID-19. The CDR3 protein is CASSSLTGHSYEQYF. The CDR3 DNA is TGTGCCAGCAGTTCCTTGACAGGGCACTCCTACGAGCAGTACTTC.